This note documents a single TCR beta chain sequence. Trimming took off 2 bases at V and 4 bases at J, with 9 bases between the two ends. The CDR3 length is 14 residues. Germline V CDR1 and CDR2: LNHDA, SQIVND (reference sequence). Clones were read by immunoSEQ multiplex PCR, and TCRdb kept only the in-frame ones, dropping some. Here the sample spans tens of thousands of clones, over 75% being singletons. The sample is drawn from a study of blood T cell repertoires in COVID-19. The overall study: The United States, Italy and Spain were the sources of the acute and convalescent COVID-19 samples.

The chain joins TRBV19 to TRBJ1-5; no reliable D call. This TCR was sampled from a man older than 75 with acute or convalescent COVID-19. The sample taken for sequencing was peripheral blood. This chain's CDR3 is CASSIQAANQPQHF. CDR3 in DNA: TGTGCCAGTAGTATACAGGCCGCAAATCAGCCCCAGCATTTT.